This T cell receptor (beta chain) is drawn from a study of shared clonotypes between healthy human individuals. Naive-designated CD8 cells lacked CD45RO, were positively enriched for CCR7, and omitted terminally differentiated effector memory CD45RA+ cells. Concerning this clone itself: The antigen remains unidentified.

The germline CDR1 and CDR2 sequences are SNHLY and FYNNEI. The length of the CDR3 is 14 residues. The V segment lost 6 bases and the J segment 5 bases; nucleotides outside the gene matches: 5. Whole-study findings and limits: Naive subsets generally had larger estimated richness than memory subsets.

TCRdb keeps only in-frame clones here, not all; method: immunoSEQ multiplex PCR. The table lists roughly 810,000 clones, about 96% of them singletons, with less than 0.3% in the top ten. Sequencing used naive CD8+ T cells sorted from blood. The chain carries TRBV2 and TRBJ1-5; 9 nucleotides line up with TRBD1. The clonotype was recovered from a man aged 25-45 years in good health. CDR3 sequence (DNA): TGTGCCAGCAGGGAAACAGGGGGCGATCAGCCCCAGCATTTT. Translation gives CASRETGGDQPQHF.